Following are 10 T cell receptor beta chains from one sample sequenced in a study of cytomegalovirus exposure and HLA in healthy donors. PCR primers comprised 60 Vbeta and 13 Jbeta primers. Using immunoSEQ multiplex PCR, the repertoire was profiled, and TCRdb retains in-frame clones only, with some absent. The sample yields around 200,000 clones, 75% to 85% seen once. What was sequenced was PBMCs. These receptors were collected from a boy aged 5-17 years in good health and CMV-seronegative.

The rearrangement joins TRBV12-5 to TRBJ1-4, with D perhaps matching TRBD1 (6 bases). The CDR3 is made up of 17 amino acids. Trimming left V 3 bases short and J 7 bases short, with 21 bases between. In germline, CDR1 is LGHNT, CDR2 FRNRAP. The chain's CDR3 is CASGFEFPGGVGEKLFF. The DNA for the CDR3 is TGTGCTAGTGGTTTCGAATTCCCGGGGGGCGTGGGTGAAAAACTGTTTTTT.

The chain combines TRBV29-1 with TRBJ1-2; 9 nucleotides agree with TRBD1. The V gene's germline CDR1 is SQVTM and CDR2 ANQGSEA. This CDR3 has 13 amino acids. V shed 3 bases and J 8 bases; nucleotides not matched to a gene: 7. In nucleotides, the CDR3 is TGCAGCGTTGAGGACAGGGGAGATCGGGGCTACACCTTC. This gives the protein CSVEDRGDRGYTF.

The chain links TRBV19 to TRBJ2-7; TRBD1 is a possible D gene (6 bases). The CDR3 runs 13 residues. CDR1 is LNHDA and CDR2 is SQIVND in the germline V gene (reference sequence). Trimming cost V 7 bases and J 1 base, with 11 bases left between them. The CDR3 loop reads CASKDRRSYEQYF. The CDR3 DNA sequence: TGTGCCAGTAAGGACAGACGATCCTACGAGCAGTACTTC.

The chain combines TRBV19 with TRBJ2-3; TRBD2 agrees at 15 bases. The V gene's germline CDR1 is LNHDA and CDR2 SQIVND (reference sequence). The CDR3 is 16 amino acids. Unmatched junction bases numbered 5, after V lost 5 bases and J lost 5 bases. The CDR3 reads CASSSGLAGGVDTQYF. The DNA of the CDR3 is TGTGCCAGTAGTTCCGGACTAGCGGGAGGGGTAGATACGCAGTATTTT.

This clone turned up a few times. V and J are TRBV19 and TRBJ1-1; D is unresolved. CDR3 length: 12 residues. With 8 bases removed from V and 5 bases from J, the gap between germline ends came to 12 bases. CDR1 LNHDA and CDR2 SQIVND come from the germline V gene (reference sequence). As DNA, the CDR3 is TGTGCCAGTGACTTCGGAGGGACTGAAGCTTTCTTT. This gives the protein CASDFGGTEAFF. Full variable domain (outside the CDR3, taken from reference TRBV19 and TRBJ1-1): DGGITQSPKYLFRKEGQNVTLSCEQNLNHDAMYWYRQDPGQGLRLIYYSQIVNDFQKGDIAEGYSVSREKKESFPLTVTSAQKNPTAFYLCASDFGGTEAFFGQGTRLTVV.

The table lists this clone with a few counts. This CDR3 reads CASRIRQAAGGYTF. The CDR3, as DNA: TGTGCCAGCAGGATAAGACAGGCGGCAGGTGGCTACACCTTC. J is TRBJ1-2 and V is TRBV6-5; weak D call: TRBD1 (6 bases). Germline V CDR1 and CDR2: MNHEY, SVGAGI. CDR3 length: 14 amino acids. The ends were cut back, 6 bases at V and 7 bases at J, with 18 bases in the middle.

This clone turned up a few times. The chain carries TRBV11-2 and TRBJ1-2; TRBD1 might be the D (5 bases). The CDR3 length is 12 residues. V lost 5 bases and J 5 bases, leaving 9 bases between the germline ends. CDR1 is SGHAT, CDR2 FQNNGV, per germline. CDR3 nucleotides: TGTGCCAGCAGCCTGACAGAGTATGGCTACACCTTC. Residues: CASSLTEYGYTF.

The genes are TRBV5-6 and TRBJ2-4; possible D gene TRBD1, 6 bases. The CDR3 extends over 15 amino acids. V dropped 3 bases and J dropped 8 bases, with 18 bases sitting between them. Per germline, CDR1 SGHDT and CDR2 YYEEEE. CDR3 sequence: CASSSPEQGLHIQYF. The DNA of the CDR3 is TGTGCCAGCAGCTCCCCGGAACAGGGTCTACACATTCAGTACTTC.

V gene TRBV30 combines with J gene TRBJ2-7, with TRBD1 identical over 7 bases. Losses at the gene ends were 2 bases for V and 0 bases for J; bases not matched to a gene: 4. The CDR3 has 14 residues. Germline V CDR1 and CDR2: GTSNPN, SVGIG (reference sequence). CDR3 in DNA: TGTGCCTGGAGTAGGGACAGCACCTCCTACGAGCAGTACTTC. Its translation is CAWSRDSTSYEQYF. Full variable domain (outside the CDR3, taken from reference TRBV30 and TRBJ2-7): SQTIHQWPATLVQPVGSPLSLECTVEGTSNPNLYWYRQAAGRGLQLLFYSVGIGQISSEVPQNLSASRPQDRQFILSSKKLLLSDSGFYLCAWSRDSTSYEQYFGPGTRLTVT.

This clone was recorded only once. This chain joins TRBV19 and TRBJ1-5, with D perhaps TRBD1 (6 bases). Germline CDR1 is LNHDA and CDR2 is SQIVND (reference sequence). The CDR3 totals 16 residues. V was cut by 5 bases and J by 2 bases, with 16 bases left in between. CDR3 in DNA: TGTGCCAGTAGTTTATTGTCAGGGGTAGGCAATCAGCCCCAGCATTTT. Amino acids: CASSLLSGVGNQPQHF. The whole variable domain, remainder taken from reference TRBV19 and TRBJ1-5, is DGGITQSPKYLFRKEGQNVTLSCEQNLNHDAMYWYRQDPGQGLRLIYYSQIVNDFQKGDIAEGYSVSREKKESFPLTVTSAQKNPTAFYLCASSLLSGVGNQPQHFGDGTRLSIL.